A selection of T cell receptor beta chains follows, all from one sample in a study of ipilimumab plus nivolumab after autologous stem cell transplantation. Here immunoSEQ multiplex PCR was the method, and the copy in TCRdb shows in-frame clones only, minus some. The data contain fewer than 30,000 clones, around 84% of them singletons. The specimen was PBMCs, collected in a trial of ipilimumab plus nivolumab as post-transplant consolidation. The receptors here all came from a male donor with diffuse large B-cell lymphoma. Both conserved end residues are part of each CDR3. Each record gives: clone size, D gene, J gene, V gene, CDR3 protein, CDR3 DNA. The D gene is left open where the match is weak. Rows give clone size only sometimes, using once, few, many, or a class for an expanded clone.

once	-	TRBJ2-7	TRBV15	CATSRDPGDEQYF	TGTGCCACCAGCAGAGACCCGGGGGACGAGCAGTACTTC
-	TRBD1	TRBJ1-2	TRBV7-3	CASSDGTGVGNGYTF	TGTGCCAGCAGCGACGGGACAGGGGTTGGGAATGGCTACACCTTC
once	-	TRBJ2-3	TRBV5-4	CASSIELDTQYF	TGTGCCAGCAGCATAGAGTTAGATACGCAGTATTTT
-	TRBD1	TRBJ1-2	TRBV5-1	CASFTGGSNYGYTF	TGCGCCAGCTTCACAGGGGGATCTAACTATGGCTACACCTTC
-	TRBD1	TRBJ1-1	TRBV7-8	CASSNPTGPHTEAFF	TGTGCCAGCAGCAACCCGACAGGGCCCCACACTGAAGCTTTCTTT
few	-	TRBJ2-7	TRBV27	CASSPWGAGYEQYF	TGTGCCAGCAGTCCGTGGGGGGCGGGCTACGAGCAGTACTTC
few	TRBD1	TRBJ1-6	TRBV27	CASRGQGGRSPLHF	TGTGCCAGCAGAGGACAGGGTGGGAGGTCACCCCTCCACTTT
-	-	TRBJ2-2	TRBV19	CASSIRRAAGELFF	TGTGCCAGTAGTATAAGAAGGGCCGCCGGGGAGCTGTTTTTT
-	TRBD1	TRBJ1-1	TRBV5-1	CASSDVWTGGARNTEAFF	TGCGCCAGCAGCGACGTATGGACAGGGGGCGCGAGGAACACTGAAGCTTTCTTT
-	-	TRBJ2-2	TRBV5-4	CASSFGITNTGELFF	TGTGCCAGCAGCTTTGGAATCACGAACACCGGGGAGCTGTTTTTT
-	TRBD1	TRBJ1-1	TRBV7-8	CASSRGQGGNTEAFF	TGTGCCAGCAGCCGCGGACAGGGTGGGAACACTGAAGCTTTCTTT
few	-	TRBJ1-5	TRBV6-5	CASSYGGPGQPQHF	TGTGCCAGCAGTTACGGCGGCCCTGGACAGCCCCAGCATTTT
few	-	TRBJ1-3	TRBV19	CASSISLGSGNTIYF	TGTGCCAGTAGTATATCCCTAGGCTCTGGAAACACCATATATTTT
-	-	TRBJ1-1	TRBV19	CASSILIDTEAFF	TGTGCCAGTAGTATCTTGATTGACACTGAAGCTTTCTTT
-	TRBD1	TRBJ2-1	TRBV4-1	CASSQDPGTGGNEQFF	TGCGCCAGCAGCCAAGATCCCGGGACAGGGGGGAATGAGCAGTTCTTC
-	-	TRBJ2-2	TRBV7-9	CASSSHVPNTGELFF	TGTGCCAGCAGCTCCCATGTCCCGAACACCGGGGAGCTGTTTTTT
-	-	TRBJ2-7	TRBV27	CASSLSSQGDYEQYF	TGTGCCAGCAGCTTATCCTCACAGGGTGATTACGAGCAGTACTTC
-	-	TRBJ1-1	TRBV5-6	CASSFTQGVGGTFF	TGTGCCAGCAGCTTTACACAGGGAGTCGGGGGGACTTTCTTT
-	TRBD2	TRBJ2-1	TRBV5-4	CASSRDHILAGGTEQFF	TGTGCCAGCAGCCGTGATCACATTCTGGCGGGGGGTACAGAGCAGTTCTTC
medium-sized	-	TRBJ1-5	TRBV30	CAWKEGTSNQPQHF	TGTGCCTGGAAGGAGGGGACCAGCAATCAGCCCCAGCATTTT
-	-	TRBJ1-2	TRBV5-1	CASSPRPGTNYGYTF	TGCGCCAGCAGCCCCCGGCCGGGGACTAACTATGGCTACACCTTC
-	TRBD1	TRBJ1-1	TRBV15	CATSNRQGIAEAFF	TGTGCCACCAGCAACCGACAGGGTATCGCTGAAGCTTTCTTT
-	TRBD2	TRBJ2-5	TRBV11-2	CASSPTGLAGRETQYF	TGTGCCAGCAGCCCGACGGGACTAGCGGGGCGGGAGACCCAGTACTTC
few	-	TRBJ1-6	TRBV7-2	CASSRRDNNSPLHF	TGTGCCAGCAGTCGAAGGGACAATAATTCACCCCTCCACTTT
-	TRBD2	TRBJ2-4	TRBV7-8	CASSLTSGGVAKNIQYF	TGTGCCAGCAGCCTAACTAGCGGGGGTGTAGCCAAAAACATTCAGTACTTC
few	-	TRBJ2-2	TRBV5-4	CASSLWAGNTGELFF	TGTGCCAGCAGCTTGTGGGCGGGGAACACCGGGGAGCTGTTTTTT
-	-	TRBJ1-1	TRBV18	CASSVYPLGDTEAFF	TGTGCCAGCTCAGTATATCCTCTGGGGGACACTGAAGCTTTCTTT
few	-	TRBJ2-3	TRBV4-3	CASGRFWFGEASPDTQYF	TGCGCCAGCGGGAGGTTTTGGTTTGGGGAGGCTAGCCCAGATACGCAGTATTTT
-	-	TRBJ1-4	TRBV6-6	CASSYVGQDEKLFF	TGTGCCAGCAGTTACGTGGGTCAGGATGAAAAACTGTTTTTT
-	-	TRBJ1-1	TRBV19	CASSRSGRVTEAFF	TGTGCCAGTAGCCGCTCGGGCAGGGTCACTGAAGCTTTCTTT
-	-	TRBJ2-3	TRBV9	CASSPSVGRIRTDTQYF	TGTGCCAGCAGCCCTTCGGTGGGTAGGATACGCACAGATACGCAGTATTTT